This TCR beta chain was observed in a study of metastatic and nonmetastatic thyroid tumors. Whole-study context: Where malignant and benign thyroid patients were concerned, repertoires were compared across blood and tumor or nodule tissue. Points from the study as a whole: It was reportedly found that TCR beta diversity was significantly higher in malignant thyroid tumors than in benign nodules, a difference seen in both blood and tumor samples.

This clone came up a few times. The antigen is undetermined. The CDR3 extends over 16 amino acids. V lost 1 base, J lost 0 bases, and 12 bases lay in between. CDR1 SGHDN and CDR2 FVKESK come from the germline V gene. Via MiXCR, TCRdb re-called the PCR reads. In the table there are just under 20,000 clones, 27% of which are singletons. None of the patients had undergone any treatment ahead of thyroid surgery. The chain employs TRBV14 and TRBJ1-1; a possible D gene is TRBD1 (5 bases). What was sequenced was blood. The sequence was collected from a female donor with papillary thyroid cancer or a benign thyroid nodule (not recorded which). Some clones in this sample may be carry-over from other donors' samples. CDR3 protein: CASSQAGGDMNTEAFF. The CDR3 DNA reads as TGTGCCAGCAGCCAAGCCGGGGGTGATATGAACACTGAAGCTTTCTTT. Full variable domain (missing parts from reference TRBV14 and TRBJ1-1): EAGVTQFPSHSVIEKGQTVTLRCDPISGHDNLYWYRRVMGKEIKFLLHFVKESKQDESGMPNNRFLAERTGGTYSTLKVQPAELEDSGVYFCASSQAGGDMNTEAFFGQGTRLTVV.